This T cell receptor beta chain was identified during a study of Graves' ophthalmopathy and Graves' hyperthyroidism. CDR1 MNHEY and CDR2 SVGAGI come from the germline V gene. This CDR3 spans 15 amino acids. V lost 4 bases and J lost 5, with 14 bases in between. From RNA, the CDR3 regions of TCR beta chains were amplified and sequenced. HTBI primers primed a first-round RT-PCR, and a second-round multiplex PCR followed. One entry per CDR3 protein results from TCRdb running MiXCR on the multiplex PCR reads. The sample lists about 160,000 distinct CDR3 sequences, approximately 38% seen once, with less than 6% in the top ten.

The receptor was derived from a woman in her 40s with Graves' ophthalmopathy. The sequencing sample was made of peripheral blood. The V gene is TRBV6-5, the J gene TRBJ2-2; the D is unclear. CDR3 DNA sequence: TGTGCCAGCAGTTGGGCGGTACCGGGTACCGGGGAGCTGTTTTTT. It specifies CASSWAVPGTGELFF.